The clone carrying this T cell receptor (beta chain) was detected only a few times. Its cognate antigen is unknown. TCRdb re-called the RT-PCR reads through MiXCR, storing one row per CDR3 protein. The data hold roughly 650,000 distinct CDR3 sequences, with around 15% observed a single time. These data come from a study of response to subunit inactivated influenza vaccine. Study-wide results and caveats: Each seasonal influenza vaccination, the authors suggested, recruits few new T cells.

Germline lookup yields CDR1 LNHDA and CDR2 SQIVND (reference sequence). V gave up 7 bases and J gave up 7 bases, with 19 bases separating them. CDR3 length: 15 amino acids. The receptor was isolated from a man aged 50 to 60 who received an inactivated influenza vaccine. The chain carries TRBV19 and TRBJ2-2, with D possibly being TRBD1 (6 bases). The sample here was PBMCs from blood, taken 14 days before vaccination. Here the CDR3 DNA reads TGTGCCAGTACTATCCGTGGGCAGGGGTACGGGGAGCTGTTTTTT. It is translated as CASTIRGQGYGELFF.